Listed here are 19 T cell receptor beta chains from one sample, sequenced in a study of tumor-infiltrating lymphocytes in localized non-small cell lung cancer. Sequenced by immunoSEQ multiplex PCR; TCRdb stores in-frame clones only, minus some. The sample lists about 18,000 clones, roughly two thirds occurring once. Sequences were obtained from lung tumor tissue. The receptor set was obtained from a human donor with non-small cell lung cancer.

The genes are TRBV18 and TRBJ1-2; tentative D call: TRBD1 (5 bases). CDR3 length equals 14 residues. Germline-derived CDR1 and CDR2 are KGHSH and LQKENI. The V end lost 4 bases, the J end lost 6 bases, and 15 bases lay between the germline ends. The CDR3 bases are TGTGCCAGCTCACAAGACAGTTTCAGGGATGGCTACACCTTC. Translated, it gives CASSQDSFRDGYTF.

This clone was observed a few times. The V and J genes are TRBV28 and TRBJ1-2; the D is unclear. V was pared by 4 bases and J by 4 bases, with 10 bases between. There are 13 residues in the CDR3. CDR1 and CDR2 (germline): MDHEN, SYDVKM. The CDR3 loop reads CASSSTLSYGYTF. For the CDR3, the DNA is TGTGCCAGCAGTTCGACTCTCTCCTATGGCTACACCTTC.

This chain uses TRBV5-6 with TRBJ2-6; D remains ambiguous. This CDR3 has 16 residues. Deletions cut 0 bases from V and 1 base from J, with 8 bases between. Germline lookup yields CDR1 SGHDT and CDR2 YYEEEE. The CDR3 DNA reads TGTGCCAGCAGCTTGGATTTTGGGTCTGGGGCCAACGTCCTGACTTTC. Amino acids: CASSLDFGSGANVLTF.

CDR3 bases: TGTGCCAGCAGCCCGGGACTAGCGGGAGTTGGCACCGGGGAGCTGTTTTTT. Its translation: CASSPGLAGVGTGELFF. The V call is TRBV5-6, the J call TRBJ2-2, with 14 bases aligning to TRBD2. The ends lost 4 bases at V and 4 bases at J; junction bases unmatched: 6. Germline CDR1 reads SGHDT; CDR2 reads YYEEEE. The CDR3 covers 17 residues.

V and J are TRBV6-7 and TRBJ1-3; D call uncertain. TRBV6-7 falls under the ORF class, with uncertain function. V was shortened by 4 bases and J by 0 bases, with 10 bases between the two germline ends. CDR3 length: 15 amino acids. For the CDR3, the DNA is TGTGCCAGCAGTTCTGGACTGTCCTCTGGAAACACCATATATTTT. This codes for CASSSGLSSGNTIYF.

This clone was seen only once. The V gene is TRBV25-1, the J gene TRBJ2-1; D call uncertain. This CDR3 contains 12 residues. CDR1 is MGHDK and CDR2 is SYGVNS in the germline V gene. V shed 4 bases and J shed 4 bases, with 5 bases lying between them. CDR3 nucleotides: TGTGCCAGCAGTGCACTTTACAATGAGCAGTTCTTC. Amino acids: CASSALYNEQFF.

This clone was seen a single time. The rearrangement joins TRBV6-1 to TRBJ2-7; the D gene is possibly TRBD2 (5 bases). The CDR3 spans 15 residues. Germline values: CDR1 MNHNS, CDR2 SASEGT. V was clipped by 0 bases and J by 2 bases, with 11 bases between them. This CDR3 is CASSEAVASTYEQYF. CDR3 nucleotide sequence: TGTGCCAGCAGTGAAGCGGTGGCTAGCACCTACGAGCAGTACTTC.

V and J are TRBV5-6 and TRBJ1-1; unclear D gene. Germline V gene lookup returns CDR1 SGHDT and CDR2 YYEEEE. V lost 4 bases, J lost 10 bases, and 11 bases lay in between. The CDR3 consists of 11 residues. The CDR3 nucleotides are TGTGCCAGCAGCCGAGAAGCTGCAGCTTTCTTT. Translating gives CASSREAAAFF.

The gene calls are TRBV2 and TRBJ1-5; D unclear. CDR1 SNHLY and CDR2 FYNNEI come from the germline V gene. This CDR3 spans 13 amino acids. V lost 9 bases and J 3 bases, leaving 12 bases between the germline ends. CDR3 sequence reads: CASCPRFNQPQHF. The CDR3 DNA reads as TGTGCCAGTTGCCCCCGGTTCAATCAGCCCCAGCATTTT.

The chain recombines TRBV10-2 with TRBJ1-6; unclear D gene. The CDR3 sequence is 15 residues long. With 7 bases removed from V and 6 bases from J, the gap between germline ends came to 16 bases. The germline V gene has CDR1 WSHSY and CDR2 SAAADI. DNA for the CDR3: TGCGCCAGCACAGCGAAACAGCGAAGTAATTCACCCCTCCACTTT. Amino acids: CASTAKQRSNSPLHF.

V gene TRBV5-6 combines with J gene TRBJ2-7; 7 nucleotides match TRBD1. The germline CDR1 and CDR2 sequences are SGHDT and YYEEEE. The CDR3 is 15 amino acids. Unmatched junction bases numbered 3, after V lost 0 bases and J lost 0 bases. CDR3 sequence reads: CASSLGAGGSYEQYF. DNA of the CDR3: TGTGCCAGCAGCTTGGGTGCAGGGGGCTCCTACGAGCAGTACTTC.

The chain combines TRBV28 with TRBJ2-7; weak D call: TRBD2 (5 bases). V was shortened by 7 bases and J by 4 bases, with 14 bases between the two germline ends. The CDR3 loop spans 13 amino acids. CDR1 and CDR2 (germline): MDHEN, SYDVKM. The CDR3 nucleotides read TGTGCCAGCACTGCCGGGGATGTATACGAGCAGTACTTC. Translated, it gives CASTAGDVYEQYF.

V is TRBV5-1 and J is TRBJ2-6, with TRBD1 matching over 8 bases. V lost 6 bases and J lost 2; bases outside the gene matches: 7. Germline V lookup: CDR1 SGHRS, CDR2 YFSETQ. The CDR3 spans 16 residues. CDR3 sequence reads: CASTSAGGAGANVLTF. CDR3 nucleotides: TGCGCCAGCACATCCGCAGGGGGCGCTGGGGCCAACGTCCTGACTTTC.

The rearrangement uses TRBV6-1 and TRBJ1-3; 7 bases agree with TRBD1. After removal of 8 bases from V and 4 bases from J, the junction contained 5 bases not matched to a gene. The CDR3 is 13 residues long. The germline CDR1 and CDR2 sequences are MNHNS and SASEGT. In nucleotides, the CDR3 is TGTGCCAGCGGTAGACAGGGAGGAAACACCATATATTTT. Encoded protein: CASGRQGGNTIYF.

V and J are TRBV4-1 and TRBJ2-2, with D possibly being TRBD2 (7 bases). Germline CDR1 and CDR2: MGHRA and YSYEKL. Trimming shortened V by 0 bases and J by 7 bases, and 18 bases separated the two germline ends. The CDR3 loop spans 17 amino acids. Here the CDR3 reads CASSQEVGGRSYGELFF. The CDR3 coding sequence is TGCGCCAGCAGCCAAGAGGTCGGGGGGCGTTCATACGGGGAGCTGTTTTTT.

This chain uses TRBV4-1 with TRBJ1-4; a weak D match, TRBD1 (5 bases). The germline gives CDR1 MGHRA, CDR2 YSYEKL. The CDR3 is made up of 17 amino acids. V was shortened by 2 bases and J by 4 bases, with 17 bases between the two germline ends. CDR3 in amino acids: CASSQPAGMGGNEKLFF. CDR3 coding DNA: TGCGCCAGCAGCCAACCCGCAGGGATGGGAGGTAATGAAAAACTGTTTTTT.

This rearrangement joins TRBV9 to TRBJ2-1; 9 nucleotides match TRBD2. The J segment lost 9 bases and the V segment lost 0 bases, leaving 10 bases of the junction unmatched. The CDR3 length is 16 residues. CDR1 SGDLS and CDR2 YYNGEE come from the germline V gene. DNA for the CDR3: TGTGCCAGCAGCGTAGTGGTAGCGGGGGCACGGGTTGAGCAGTTCTTC. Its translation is CASSVVVAGARVEQFF.

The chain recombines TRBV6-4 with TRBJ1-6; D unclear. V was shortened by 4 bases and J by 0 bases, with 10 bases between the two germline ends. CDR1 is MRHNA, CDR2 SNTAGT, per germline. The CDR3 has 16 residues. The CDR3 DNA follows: TGTGCCAGCAGTGTCCCACCTAGCTCCTATAATTCACCCCTCCACTTT. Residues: CASSVPPSSYNSPLHF.

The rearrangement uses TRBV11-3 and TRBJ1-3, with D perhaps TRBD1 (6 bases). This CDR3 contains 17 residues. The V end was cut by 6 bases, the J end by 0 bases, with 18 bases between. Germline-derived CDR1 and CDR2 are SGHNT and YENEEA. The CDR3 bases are TGTGCCAGCAGGCGGGACACCCCGAGAGTCTCTGGAAACACCATATATTTT. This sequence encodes CASRRDTPRVSGNTIYF.